This TCR beta chain was sequenced during a study of cytotoxic CD8 clonotypes in ibrutinib-treated CLL. Study-wide results and caveats: Samples from sustained-remission and progressing patients were taken at different times.

Concerning this clone: Its antigen is currently unknown.

Roughly 2 micrograms of genomic DNA (from cryopreserved PBMCs) were used for TCR beta libraries. Measured with immunoSEQ multiplex PCR; TCRdb has only the in-frame clones, and not every one. The sample carries 150,000 or so clones, 70% to 90% recorded once. With 10 bases clipped from V and 12 bases from J, the junction kept 13 bases outside the gene matches. Germline CDR1 reads SNHLY; CDR2 reads FYNNEI. The CDR3 sequence is 12 residues long. This TCR was recovered from a human donor with chronic lymphocytic leukemia. The chain couples TRBV2 to TRBJ2-7, with TRBD2 matching 9 bases. Here the sequenced sample was PBMCs, taken after 24 months of ibrutinib treatment. CDR3: CATRVQAGGAYF. The CDR3 DNA reads TGTGCCACCCGAGTTCAAGCGGGGGGCGCGTACTTC.